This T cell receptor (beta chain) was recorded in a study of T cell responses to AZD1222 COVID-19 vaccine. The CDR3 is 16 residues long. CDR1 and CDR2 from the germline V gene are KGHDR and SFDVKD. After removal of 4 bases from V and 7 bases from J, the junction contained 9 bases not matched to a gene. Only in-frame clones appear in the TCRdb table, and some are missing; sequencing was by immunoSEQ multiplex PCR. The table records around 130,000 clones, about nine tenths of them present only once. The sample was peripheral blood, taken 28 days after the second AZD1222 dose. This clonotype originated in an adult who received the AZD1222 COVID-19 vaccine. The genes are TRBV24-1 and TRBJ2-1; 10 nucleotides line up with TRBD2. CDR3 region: CATSDPTSGVENEQFF. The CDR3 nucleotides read TGTGCCACCAGTGACCCCACTAGCGGGGTAGAGAATGAGCAGTTCTTC.